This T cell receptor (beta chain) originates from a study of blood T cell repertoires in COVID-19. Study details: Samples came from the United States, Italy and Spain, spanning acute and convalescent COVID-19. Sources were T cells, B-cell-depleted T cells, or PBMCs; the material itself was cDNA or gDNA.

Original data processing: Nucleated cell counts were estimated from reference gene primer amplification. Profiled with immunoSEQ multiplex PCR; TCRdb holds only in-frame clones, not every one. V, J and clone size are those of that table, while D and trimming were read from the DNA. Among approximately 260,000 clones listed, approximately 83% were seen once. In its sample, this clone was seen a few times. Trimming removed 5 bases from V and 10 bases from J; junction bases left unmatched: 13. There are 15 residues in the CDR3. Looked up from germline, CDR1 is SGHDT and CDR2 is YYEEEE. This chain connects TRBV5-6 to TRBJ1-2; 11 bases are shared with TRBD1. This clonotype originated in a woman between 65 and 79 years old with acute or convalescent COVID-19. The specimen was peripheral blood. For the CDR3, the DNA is TGTGCCAGCAGTCTAATACCCGGGACAGGGGGGATCTACACCTTC. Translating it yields CASSLIPGTGGIYTF.